The 9 T cell receptor beta chains below were found in one sample sequenced in a study of cytomegalovirus exposure and HLA in healthy donors. A multiplex PCR was run with 60 Vbeta primers and 13 Jbeta primers. The repertoire was sequenced with immunoSEQ multiplex PCR; TCRdb's copy has only in-frame clones and lacks some. Of roughly 120,000 clones listed, around a tenth were seen once; the top ten hold less than 4%. Sequencing input: PBMCs. These TCRs come from a man younger than 40 in good health and CMV-seronegative.

This clone turned up a few times. J is TRBJ2-7 and V is TRBV7-8; maybe TRBD2 (5 bases). V was clipped by 5 bases and J by 0 bases, with 14 bases between them. CDR3 length equals 15 residues. Germline values: CDR1 SGHVS, CDR2 FQNEAQ. DNA of the CDR3: TGTGCCAGCAGCCCAGTTCTGCGGGCCTCCTACGAGCAGTACTTC. Its protein product is CASSPVLRASYEQYF.

The chain is built from TRBV5-1 and TRBJ2-3, with TRBD1 as a possible D gene (6 bases). V lost 0 bases and J 3 bases, leaving 17 bases between the germline ends. This CDR3 spans 17 amino acids. Germline CDR1 reads SGHRS; CDR2 reads YFSETQ. CDR3: CASSLGQAPMATDTQYF. The CDR3 DNA is TGCGCCAGCAGCTTGGGACAGGCCCCGATGGCAACAGATACGCAGTATTTT.

This clone has a handful of counts. The chain is built from TRBV4-3 and TRBJ1-2, with D possibly matching TRBD1 (5 bases). V lost 2 bases and J 4 bases, leaving 11 bases between the germline ends. Germline CDR1 and CDR2: LGHNA and YSLEER. This CDR3 region has 14 residues. CDR3 amino acids: CASSQIQALYGYTF. CDR3 DNA: TGCGCCAGCAGCCAAATACAGGCTCTCTATGGCTACACCTTC.

A few counts support this clone. J is TRBJ2-5 and V is TRBV6-5; D uncertain. TRBJ2-7 explains the end of the DNA better; the J call may be wrong. CDR1 is MNHEY and CDR2 is SVGAGI in the germline V gene. This CDR3 contains 15 residues. CDR3 sequence: CASSYSKAAIYEQYF. The CDR3 DNA follows: TGTGCCAGCAGTTACTCTAAGGCGGCTATCTACGAGCAGTACTTC.

The CDR3 DNA reads TGTGCCAGCAGCTTGACGGGTCCAGACGAGCAGTACTTC. It translates to CASSLTGPDEQYF. The chain recombines TRBV7-9 with TRBJ2-7, with D hard to call. The germline gives CDR1 SEHNR, CDR2 FQNEAQ (reference sequence). V gave up 3 bases and J gave up 5 bases, with 11 bases separating them. This CDR3 has 13 amino acids.

This clone was observed a few times. This chain links TRBV15 with TRBJ2-7; a possible D gene is TRBD1 (6 bases). This CDR3 is built from 14 residues. Germline V lookup: CDR1 LNHNV, CDR2 YYDKDF (reference sequence). The V gene lost 1 base and the J gene lost 4 bases, with 11 bases spanning the gap. The CDR3 region is CATSRVTGTYEQYF. The CDR3 nucleotides are TGTGCCACCAGCAGAGTCACAGGGACGTACGAGCAGTACTTC.

The chain uses TRBV9 and TRBJ1-5; TRBD1 agrees at 7 bases. The CDR3 loop spans 14 amino acids. CDR1 is SGDLS and CDR2 is YYNGEE in the germline V gene. The ends lost 4 bases at V and 6 bases at J; junction bases unmatched: 7. CDR3 nucleotides: TGTGCCAGCAGCTATACAGGGGTTGGTCAGCCCCAGCATTTT. This sequence encodes CASSYTGVGQPQHF.

V gene TRBV6-1 combines with J gene TRBJ1-1, with D unclear. The CDR3 totals 16 residues. CDR1 and CDR2 (germline): MNHNS, SASEGT. The V end lost 1 base, the J end lost 1 base, and 13 bases lay between the germline ends. The CDR3 DNA sequence: TGTGCCAGCAGTGAAGTGTACGCGTATCCGAACACTGAAGCTTTCTTT. It encodes CASSEVYAYPNTEAFF.

This chain connects TRBV19 to TRBJ2-3; TRBD2 aligns across 8 bases. Per germline, CDR1 LNHDA and CDR2 SQIVND (reference sequence). V dropped 4 bases and J dropped 0; count of bases not matched to a gene: 6. The CDR3 totals 16 residues. In nucleotides, the CDR3 is TGTGCCAGTAGTACCGGGACTAGACTTAGCACAGATACGCAGTATTTT. Protein product: CASSTGTRLSTDTQYF.